This T cell receptor (beta chain) was retrieved from a study of human T cells and chemical hapten exposure. TCRdb recomputed calls from the RACE reads with MiXCR, one row per CDR3 protein. The profile shows about 110,000 distinct CDR3 sequences, about a tenth of them singletons. Time point specified: patch test 2, 6 weeks after DPC sensitization. Treatment reported: therapeutic diphenylcyclopropenone sensitization with weekly scalp DPC. Sequencing was performed on whole blood, taken in connection with sensitization to the hapten diphenylcyclopropenone (DPC). This clonotype originated in a middle-aged woman with alopecia areata. Some clones in this sample may be carry-over from other donors' samples.

CDR3 amino acids: CASSQDFRDSSLLGSPLHF. In DNA form, the CDR3 reads TGCGCCAGCAGCCAAGATTTCAGGGATTCTTCCCTGTTGGGCTCACCCCTCCACTTT. The rearrangement joins TRBV4-3 to TRBJ1-6, with a weak D call TRBD1 (5 bases). The length of the CDR3 is 19 residues. Germline lookup yields CDR1 LGHNA and CDR2 YSLEER. The ends were cut back, 0 bases at V and 10 bases at J, with 25 bases in the middle.